Following are 20 T cell receptor beta chains from one sample sequenced in a study of T cells in Graves' hyperthyroidism and ophthalmopathy. Template material for amplifying TCR beta CDR3 regions consisted of RNA transcripts. An initial round of RT-PCR targeting the TCR CDR3 relied on the HTBI primer set. TCRdb reanalysed the multiplex PCR reads using MiXCR and keeps one entry per CDR3 protein. The table includes under 650,000 distinct CDR3 sequences, 15% to 20% detected once. Sequencing used blood. The receptors here all came from a woman in her twenties or thirties with Graves' hyperthyroidism.

There are a few counts of this clonotype. The CDR3 reads CASSLAGDSSYEQYF. The CDR3 DNA follows: TGTGCCAGCTCTTTAGCGGGGGACAGCTCCTACGAGCAGTACTTC. The chain links TRBV18 to TRBJ2-7; 9 nucleotides line up with TRBD2. There are 15 residues in the CDR3. Germline CDR1 KGHSH, CDR2 LQKENI. Trimming took 6 bases from V and 0 from J; bases not matched to a gene: 6.

In its sample, this clonotype was seen many times. The chain has TRBV20-1 and TRBJ2-3; 8 positions agree with TRBD1. The CDR3 sequence is 13 residues long. V shed 6 bases and J 3 bases; nucleotides not matched to a gene: 5. In germline, CDR1 is DFQATT, CDR2 SNEGSKA (reference sequence). CDR3 nucleotides: TGCAGTGCCCTTAGACAGGGGACAGATACGCAGTATTTT. It codes for CSALRQGTDTQYF.

This clonotype was seen more than once but under ten times. V usage is TRBV30 and J usage is TRBJ1-2; TRBD1 might be the D (5 bases). The CDR3 loop spans 13 amino acids. Per the germline V gene, CDR1 is GTSNPN and CDR2 is SVGIG (reference sequence). V lost 5 bases and J lost 6, with 16 bases in between. The CDR3 DNA is TGTGCCTGGGAAAGGGGATGGCCCGATGGCTACACCTTC. Its translation: CAWERGWPDGYTF.

This clonotype was detected only a few times. J is TRBJ1-1 and V is TRBV18, with D possibly TRBD1 on 5 matching bases. Germline V CDR1 and CDR2: KGHSH, LQKENI. The CDR3 runs 14 residues. With 1 base removed from V and 4 bases from J, the gap between germline ends came to 10 bases. This chain's CDR3 is CASSPQGLSTEAFF. The CDR3 nucleotides are TGTGCCAGCTCACCACAGGGACTGAGCACTGAAGCTTTCTTT.

Ten or more counts support this clonotype. The chain uses TRBV6-1 and TRBJ2-7; D is undetermined. This CDR3 has 13 amino acids. V lost 5 bases, J lost 5 bases, and 13 bases lay in between. CDR1 and CDR2 from the germline V gene are MNHNS and SASEGT. The CDR3 region is CASSYPSSDEQYF. The CDR3 nucleotides are TGTGCCAGCAGTTACCCGTCTTCGGACGAGCAGTACTTC.

The rearrangement uses TRBV24-1 and TRBJ1-2, with a possible D match to TRBD1 (5 bases). This CDR3 has 15 residues. Deletions cut 3 bases from V and 5 bases from J, with 15 bases between. From germline, CDR1 is KGHDR and CDR2 SFDVKD. This CDR3 reads CATSDNKGRGYGYTF. As DNA, the CDR3 is TGTGCCACCAGTGATAACAAGGGACGGGGGTATGGCTACACCTTC.

The genes are TRBV4-1 and TRBJ1-5; no firm D call. The CDR3 spans 15 residues. Germline CDR1 reads MGHRA; CDR2 reads YSYEKL. The ends were cut back, 0 bases at V and 4 bases at J, with 10 bases in the middle. CDR3 loop: CASSQDPAENQPQHF. The CDR3, as DNA: TGCGCCAGCAGCCAAGATCCGGCGGAGAATCAGCCCCAGCATTTT.

This clonotype was seen many times. V gene TRBV20-1 combines with J gene TRBJ2-7; TRBD2 matches at 10 bases. Losses at the gene ends were 0 bases for V and 2 bases for J; bases not matched to a gene: 4. Germline lookup yields CDR1 DFQATT and CDR2 SNEGSKA (reference sequence). This CDR3 is built from 15 residues. CDR3 nucleotides: TGCAGTGCTAGAGATCCAGCGGGAGGGACCTACGAGCAGTACTTC. This sequence encodes CSARDPAGGTYEQYF.

This clonotype was seen more than once but under ten times. The V gene is TRBV25-1, the J gene TRBJ1-5, with TRBD1 matching 10 bases. The germline V gene has CDR1 MGHDK and CDR2 SYGVNS. V gave up 4 bases and J gave up 1 base; unmatched junction bases: 4. The CDR3 length is 16 residues. The CDR3 bases are TGTGCCAGCAGTGCCCCGGGACAGGGGAGCAATCAGCCCCAGCATTTT. Its protein is CASSAPGQGSNQPQHF.

Worth noting for this clonotype: The germline gene is not matched at one end of the junction; a read error may be the cause. The chain employs TRBV4-1 and TRBJ1-2; D possibly corresponds to TRBD1 (5 bases). The germline gives CDR1 MGHRA, CDR2 YSYEKL. This CDR3 contains 15 residues. In DNA, the CDR3 is TGCGCCGGCAGCCAGAGGGACCGCCAAGCCTATGGCTACACCTTC. This encodes CAGSQRDRQAYGYTF.

This clonotype was counted only a few times. A junction boundary mismatches the germline segment, possibly from a read error. CDR3 nucleotide sequence: TGTGCTAGTGGTTTGTACAGCCCCACAGATACGCGGTATTTT. It encodes CASGLYSPTDTRYF. The chain has TRBV12-5 and TRBJ2-3, with D uncertain. Germline CDR1 and CDR2: LGHNT and FRNRAP. There are 14 residues in the CDR3.

The chain recombines TRBV2 with TRBJ2-2; 10 bases agree with TRBD2. V gave up 6 bases and J gave up 4 bases; unmatched junction bases: 8. This CDR3 region has 16 residues. Germline V CDR1 and CDR2: SNHLY, FYNNEI. The CDR3 sequence is CASRALAGVVTGELFF. The CDR3 region has the DNA TGTGCCAGCAGGGCCCTAGCGGGAGTGGTCACCGGGGAGCTGTTTTTT. The full variable domain, completed using reference TRBV2 and TRBJ2-2, is EPEVTQTPSHQVTQMGQEVILRCVPISNHLYFYWYRQILGQKVEFLVSFYNNEISEKSEIFDDQFSVERPDGSNFTLKIRSTKLEDSAMYFCASRALAGVVTGELFFGEGSRLTVL.

This clonotype was detected ten times or more. This chain links TRBV28 with TRBJ2-7; D unclear. V lost 10 bases and J 3 bases, leaving 16 bases between the germline ends. The germline gives CDR1 MDHEN, CDR2 SYDVKM. The CDR3 covers 13 residues. In nucleotides, the CDR3 is TGTGCCATCGGCGCGACCAGCCGCTACGAGCAGTACTTC. Protein: CAIGATSRYEQYF. The entire variable domain, with the rest obtained from reference TRBV28 and TRBJ2-7, is as follows: DVKVTQSSRYLVKRTGEKVFLECVQDMDHENMFWYRQDPGLGLRLIYFSYDVKMKEKGDIPEGYSVSREKKERFSLILESASTNQTSMYLCAIGATSRYEQYFGPGTRLTVT.

In its sample, this clonotype was seen many times. The chain recombines TRBV6-2 or TRBV6-3 with TRBJ1-5, with a weak D call TRBD1 (5 bases). The CDR3 is 18 amino acids. The germline gives CDR1 MNHEY, CDR2 SVGEGT. V was clipped by 4 bases and J by 2 bases, with 21 bases between them. As DNA, the CDR3 is TGTGCCAGCAGTTTAACCGACTGGACACTCGGGGGCAATCAGCCCCAGCATTTT. Its translation is CASSLTDWTLGGNQPQHF.

This clonotype was counted at least ten times. CDR3 in amino acids: CASRRTGSNEQYF. CDR3 nucleotides: TGTGCCAGCAGAAGGACAGGATCAAACGAGCAGTACTTC. The chain employs TRBV6-1 and TRBJ2-7; 7 bases match TRBD1. J was trimmed by 5 bases and V by 6 bases; bases with no gene match: 7. The germline CDR1 and CDR2 sequences are MNHNS and SASEGT. The CDR3 length is 13 residues.

Ten or more counts support this clonotype. This rearrangement joins TRBV30 to TRBJ2-7; tentative D call: TRBD1 (6 bases). The CDR3 loop spans 12 amino acids. V was cut by 5 bases and J by 1 base, with 9 bases left in between. Germline V gene lookup returns CDR1 GTSNPN and CDR2 SVGIG (reference sequence). The CDR3 region is CAWETGSYEQYF. CDR3 nucleotide sequence: TGTGCCTGGGAGACAGGTTCCTACGAGCAGTACTTC.

This clonotype was observed at least ten times. Here the CDR3 reads CASSIPGGNQPQHF. CDR3 coding DNA: TGTGCCAGTAGTATTCCAGGGGGCAATCAGCCCCAGCATTTT. The chain links TRBV19 to TRBJ1-5; possible D gene TRBD1, 6 bases. Germline V lookup: CDR1 LNHDA, CDR2 SQIVND (reference sequence). This CDR3 region has 14 residues. Trimming left V 3 bases short and J 2 bases short, with 8 bases between.

Many counts were recorded for this clonotype. The V gene is TRBV7-2, the J gene TRBJ2-1; no clear D gene. Trimming removed 5 bases at V and 5 bases at J, with 16 bases between. Germline CDR1 reads SGHTA; CDR2 reads FQGNSA. The CDR3 extends over 15 amino acids. The CDR3 nucleotides read TGTGCCAGCAGCCTAGTGGCCGGCCTCGACAATGAGCAGTTCTTC. Amino acids: CASSLVAGLDNEQFF.

This clonotype appeared many times. CDR3 in DNA: TGTGCCAGCAGCCAAGATGGGACTACCTACAATGAGCAGTTCTTC. This codes for CASSQDGTTYNEQFF. The chain has TRBV4-2 and TRBJ2-1; 7 bases agree with TRBD2. CDR3 length: 15 amino acids. With V trimmed by 0 bases and J by 2 bases, 1 base remained unmatched. Germline V gene sequence: CDR1 LGHNA, CDR2 YNFKEQ.

The gene calls are TRBV6-1 and TRBJ2-7, with D possibly being TRBD2 (6 bases). Germline assignment: CDR1 MNHNS and CDR2 SASEGT. The germline V and J ends were trimmed by 2 bases and 0 bases, with 14 bases remaining between them. The CDR3 covers 16 residues. The CDR3 sequence is CASSEIAERHSYEQYF. As DNA, the CDR3 is TGTGCCAGCAGTGAAATAGCGGAGAGACACTCCTACGAGCAGTACTTC.